This TCR beta chain was obtained from a study of beta chain features in type 1 diabetes. As for the study in general: Examination spanned 100 million to 130 million sorted cells from all samples.

The study's findings and limits: The question left open here concerned HLA type influencing TCRB rearrangement. In type 1 diabetes patients, VDJ junctions had fewer insertions; deletions at these junctions were more frequent.

The sequenced template was cDNA made from the entire isolated RNA. Generated by immunoSEQ multiplex PCR, the TCRdb table keeps only in-frame clones and is missing some. Of 620,000 or so clones in the sample, roughly 15% were seen once. This clone was counted a few times. Antigen unknown. The CDR3 has 12 residues. V was clipped by 7 bases and J by 4 bases, with 12 bases between them. Germline V gene sequence: CDR1 GTSNPN, CDR2 SVGIG (reference sequence). This receptor was obtained from a man aged 18 to 35 in good health. The chain carries TRBV30 and TRBJ2-3; D possibly corresponds to TRBD1 (5 bases). Material: naive CD4+ T cells from blood. CDR3 coding DNA: TGTGCCTTGTTCAGGGTCCCAGATACGCAGTATTTT. The encoded protein is CALFRVPDTQYF.